This TCR beta chain was obtained from a study of blood T cell repertoires in COVID-19. Study as a whole: Samples of COVID-19 (acute and convalescent) were obtained from the United States, Italy and Spain. PBMCs, B-cell-depleted T cells, or T cells provided the cDNA or gDNA that made up the material.

CDR1 is SGHRS, CDR2 YFSETQ, per germline. Trimming shortened V by 0 bases and J by 6 bases, and 12 bases separated the two germline ends. The CDR3 totals 14 residues. In the authors' methods: The authors estimated nucleated cell counts from reference gene primer amplification. Repertoires were generated with immunoSEQ multiplex PCR, while TCRdb's copy carries only in-frame clones and drops some. That table furnishes V, J and clone size, whereas the DNA furnished D and trimming. The sample has roughly 280,000 clones, 86% seen once. Comments on this clone: The same CDR3 also results from other DNA sequences found in this sample.

The V call is TRBV5-1, the J call TRBJ1-2; D is ambiguous. Material: peripheral blood. This TCR derives from a man in his forties with active or convalescent COVID-19. The CDR3 DNA follows: TGCGCCAGCAGCTTGGAGCCGGGGAGGGATGGCTACACCTTC. Protein product: CASSLEPGRDGYTF.